This T cell receptor (beta chain) was sequenced in a study of radiation and T cells in renal cell carcinoma. The assay was immunoSEQ multiplex PCR, and TCRdb's table has in-frame clones only and misses some. The sample includes 15,000 or so clones, 45% to 65% of them seen just once. Described treatment: treatment-naive control, cytoreductive nephrectomy. The CDR3 consists of 16 residues. Germline CDR1 reads SGDLS; CDR2 reads YYNGEE. Trimming took off 4 bases at V and 6 bases at J, with 23 bases between the two ends. The material sequenced was tumor tissue, taken from a patient whose treatment was nephrectomy without radiotherapy. The J gene is TRBJ2-7, the V gene TRBV9; a weak D match, TRBD1 (5 bases). This receptor was taken from a man between 35 and 55 years old with renal cell carcinoma. CDR3 loop: CASSLTVALDQGEQYF. The CDR3 coding sequence is TGTGCCAGCAGCTTAACGGTCGCCCTGGACCAGGGCGAGCAGTACTTC.